This is a list of T cell receptor beta chains from one sample in a study of blood T cell repertoires in COVID-19. The method was immunoSEQ multiplex PCR; TCRdb's version includes in-frame clones alone and lacks a portion of them. The sample has about 220,000 clones, approximately 85% seen once. Sample: peripheral blood. These receptors were collected from a woman in her 70s with COVID-19, enrolled during active disease. Each CDR3 is given with its conserved first and last residue. A D gene is named only where the DNA matches it firmly. A clone size is listed for some rows: how often the clone was seen (once, few, many), or a class if it is expanded.

size: -
D: TRBD2
J: TRBJ2-1
V: TRBV15
DNA: TGTGCCACCAGCAGATTTAGCGGGGGAGAGTACAATGAGCAGTTCTTC
CDR3: CATSRFSGGEYNEQFF

size: -
D: -
J: TRBJ2-6
V: TRBV6-6
DNA: TGTGCCAGCACGACCGGGGGCTCTGGGGCCAACGTCCTGACTTTC
CDR3: CASTTGGSGANVLTF

size: -
D: -
J: TRBJ2-3
V: TRBV19
DNA: TGTGCCAGTAGTCCGGGTCGTAACATAGATACGCAGTATTTT
CDR3: CASSPGRNIDTQYF

size: -
D: -
J: TRBJ1-1
V: TRBV29-1
DNA: TGCAGCGTTGAAGAAGAGGTCTGGAGTGAAGCTTTCTTT
CDR3: CSVEEEVWSEAFF

size: -
D: -
J: TRBJ1-5
V: TRBV2
DNA: TGTGCCAGCAGTGATCAAGGGGTTAATCAGCCCCAGCATTTT
CDR3: CASSDQGVNQPQHF

size: -
D: -
J: TRBJ1-3
V: TRBV4-1
DNA: TGCGCCAGCAGCCAAACGCGATTCTCTGGAAACACCATATATTTT
CDR3: CASSQTRFSGNTIYF

size: -
D: TRBD1
J: TRBJ1-6
V: TRBV2
DNA: TGTGCCAGCGTCATGCCAGGACAGGGCTTTTCCCCGGGACCCAAGAATTCACCCCTCCACTTT
CDR3: CASVMPGQGFSPGPKNSPLHF

size: -
D: TRBD1
J: TRBJ1-3
V: TRBV3-1/TRBV3-2
DNA: TGTGCCAGCAGCCAAGTAGGACAGGCCCGAGACACCATATATTTT
CDR3: CASSQVGQARDTIYF

size: -
D: TRBD1
J: TRBJ1-4
V: TRBV4-2
DNA: TGTGCCAGCAGCCAAGACCAGGGACAGGATAATGAAAAACTGTTTTTT
CDR3: CASSQDQGQDNEKLFF

size: -
D: TRBD1
J: TRBJ1-2
V: TRBV6-2/TRBV6-3
DNA: TGTGCCAGCAGTACCACCTCCTGGACAGGTCAAAACGGTGGCTATGGCTACACCTTC
CDR3: CASSTTSWTGQNGGYGYTF

size: -
D: -
J: TRBJ1-4
V: TRBV5-8
DNA: TGTGCCAGCAGTCCACACAGGGAAACAACTAATGAAAAACTGTTTTTT
CDR3: CASSPHRETTNEKLFF

size: -
D: -
J: TRBJ2-7
V: TRBV27
DNA: TGTGCCAGCAGTCCCGGAGCTAGCTACTCCTACGAGCAGTACTTC
CDR3: CASSPGASYSYEQYF

size: once
D: TRBD1
J: TRBJ1-4
V: TRBV18
DNA: TGTGCCAGCTCACCACCGGGGACAGGGCGCGGGGAAAAACTGTTTTTT
CDR3: CASSPPGTGRGEKLFF

size: -
D: TRBD1
J: TRBJ1-4
V: TRBV10-3
DNA: TGTGCCATCAGTGTGACAGGGCTAGGAGATGAAAAACTGTTTTTT
CDR3: CAISVTGLGDEKLFF

size: -
D: -
J: TRBJ1-4
V: TRBV13
DNA: TGTGCCAGCAGCTTAGGGGGAGATAATGAAAAACTGTTTTTT
CDR3: CASSLGGDNEKLFF

size: -
D: -
J: TRBJ1-5
V: TRBV19
DNA: TGTGCCAGCCTCAGGGTGGTCGGCAATCAGCCCCAGCATTTT
CDR3: CASLRVVGNQPQHF

size: -
D: -
J: TRBJ1-1
V: TRBV19
DNA: TGTGCCAGTAGCCCCCGGGGGAGTTTGGGTAACACTGAAGCTTTCTTT
CDR3: CASSPRGSLGNTEAFF

size: -
D: -
J: TRBJ1-5
V: TRBV7-8
DNA: TGTGCCAGCAGCTTAGCAGTAGGACATCGCAATCAGCCCCAGCATTTT
CDR3: CASSLAVGHRNQPQHF

size: once
D: TRBD1
J: TRBJ2-2
V: TRBV27
DNA: TGTGCCAGCAGTTTTTTGACAGGGGGGACCGGGGAGCTGTTTTTT
CDR3: CASSFLTGGTGELFF

size: -
D: TRBD1
J: TRBJ1-5
V: TRBV6-5
DNA: TGTGCCAGCAGCCCGGGACAGGGGTTTAATCAGCCCCAGCATTTT
CDR3: CASSPGQGFNQPQHF

size: -
D: TRBD1
J: TRBJ1-2
V: TRBV12-3/TRBV12-4
DNA: TGTGCCAGCAGGACAGGGAACTATGGCTACACCTTC
CDR3: CASRTGNYGYTF

size: -
D: TRBD1
J: TRBJ2-7
V: TRBV7-2
DNA: TGTGCCAGCAGCTTCGCCGGGACAGGGAATTACGAGCAGTACTTC
CDR3: CASSFAGTGNYEQYF

size: -
D: TRBD1
J: TRBJ1-1
V: TRBV9
DNA: TGTGCCAGCAGCTCGGGAGCCGGGACAGGGTGGGCTTTCTTT
CDR3: CASSSGAGTGWAFF

size: -
D: -
J: TRBJ2-6
V: TRBV19
DNA: TGTGCCAGTAGTATAAGGGGAAGTGGGGCCAACGTCCTGACTTTC
CDR3: CASSIRGSGANVLTF